This entry describes one TCR beta chain. Sequenced by immunoSEQ multiplex PCR; TCRdb stores in-frame clones only, minus some. The sample includes fewer than 30,000 clones, about 91% seen only once; the top ten take about 15%. The CDR3 is made up of 14 amino acids. Germline CDR1 SGHNT, CDR2 YYREEE (reference sequence). Trimming cost V 6 bases and J 8 bases, with 18 bases left between them. This entry comes from a study of T cell changes during pregnancy in multiple sclerosis. The origin of this receptor is a female donor with multiple sclerosis, enrolled in a pregnancy study. The chain employs TRBV5-4 and TRBJ2-1; D remains unclear. The sequenced sample was CD8+ T cells from peripheral blood mononuclear cells, obtained in the second trimester of pregnancy. This CDR3 is CASNDPFHRDEQFF. For the CDR3, the DNA is TGTGCCAGCAACGATCCTTTTCACCGGGATGAGCAGTTCTTC.